The subject of this entry is one T cell receptor beta chain. Its antigen is unidentified. The germline V and J ends were trimmed by 5 bases and 7 bases, with 11 bases remaining between them. Germline values: CDR1 MDHEN, CDR2 SYDVKM. The CDR3 loop spans 12 amino acids. This sample stems from a study of T cells in narcolepsy. Study-wide results and caveats: Some memory CD4+ repertoires had no autoreactive clone sequences.

TCRdb's copy holds only in-frame clones and misses some; the assay was immunoSEQ multiplex PCR. This repertoire shows tens of thousands of clones, approximately 85% found once; its top ten account for roughly 2.5%. Sequencing was carried out using CD45RA- memory CD4+ T cells from PBMCs. The clonotype originates from a human donor with narcolepsy. The rearrangement joins TRBV28 to TRBJ1-2, with D hard to call. DNA of the CDR3: TGTGCCAGCAGTCGCGTTCGGGGTGGCTACACCTTC. Protein product: CASSRVRGGYTF.